This T cell receptor beta chain was captured by sequencing in a study of blood T cell repertoires in COVID-19. The repertoire was sequenced with immunoSEQ multiplex PCR; TCRdb's copy has only in-frame clones and lacks some. The sample holds about 300,000 clones, 80% to 90% seen once. CDR3 length equals 15 residues. Germline lookup yields CDR1 KGHSY and CDR2 FQNENV. With 0 bases clipped from V and 7 bases from J, the junction kept 7 bases outside the gene matches. Recruitment covered roughly 22 US areas and drew participants whose ages spanned 18 to 89 years. The chain combines TRBV16 with TRBJ1-2; 8 nucleotides agree with TRBD1. Source material: PBMCs or T cells enriched from blood (not recorded which). The receptor's source is a young man who had recovered from COVID-19. The CDR3 spells CASSQSSAGGPGYTF. CDR3 bases: TGTGCCAGCAGCCAATCGTCGGCAGGGGGCCCTGGCTACACCTTC.